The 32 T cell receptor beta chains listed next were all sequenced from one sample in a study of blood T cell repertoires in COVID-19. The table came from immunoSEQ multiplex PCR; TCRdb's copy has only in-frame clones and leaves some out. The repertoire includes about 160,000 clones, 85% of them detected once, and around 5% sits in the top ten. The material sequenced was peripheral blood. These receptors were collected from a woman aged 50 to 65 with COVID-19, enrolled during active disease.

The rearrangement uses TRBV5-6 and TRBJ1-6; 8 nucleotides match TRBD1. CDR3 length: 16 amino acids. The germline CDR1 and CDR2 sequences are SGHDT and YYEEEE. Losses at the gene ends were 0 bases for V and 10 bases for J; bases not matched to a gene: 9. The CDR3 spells CASSLDLTGGSSPLHF. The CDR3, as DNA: TGTGCCAGCAGCTTGGACCTTACAGGGGGGAGCTCACCCCTCCACTTT. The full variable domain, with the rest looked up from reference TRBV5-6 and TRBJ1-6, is DAGVTQSPTHLIKTRGQQVTLRCSPKSGHDTVSWYQQALGQGPQFIFQYYEEEERQRGNFPDRFSGHQFPNYSSELNVNALLLGDSALYLCASSLDLTGGSSPLHFGNGTRLTVT.

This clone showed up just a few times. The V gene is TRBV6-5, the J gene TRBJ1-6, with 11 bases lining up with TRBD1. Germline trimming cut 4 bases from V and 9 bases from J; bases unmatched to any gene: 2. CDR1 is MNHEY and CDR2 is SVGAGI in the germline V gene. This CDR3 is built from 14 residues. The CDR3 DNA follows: TGTGCCAGCAGTTCGGACAGGGGGCTTTCACCCCTCCACTTT. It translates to CASSSDRGLSPLHF.

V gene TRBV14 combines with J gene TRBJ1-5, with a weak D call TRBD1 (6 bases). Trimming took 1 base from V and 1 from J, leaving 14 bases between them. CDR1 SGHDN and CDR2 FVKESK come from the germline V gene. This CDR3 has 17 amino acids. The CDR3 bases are TGTGCCAGCAGCCAAGCGTGCAGGGGCTGGAGCAATCAGCCCCAGCATTTT. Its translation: CASSQACRGWSNQPQHF.

CDR3: CASSPTGLGATGELFF. The CDR3 DNA follows: TGTGCCAGTAGTCCAACAGGGTTGGGGGCCACCGGGGAGCTGTTTTTT. V usage is TRBV19 and J usage is TRBJ2-2; tentatively, D is TRBD1 (6 bases). CDR1 and CDR2 from the germline V gene are LNHDA and SQIVND (reference sequence). The CDR3 is 16 amino acids. Between the trimmed V and J ends, which lost 5 bases and 4 bases, there was a span of 17 bases.

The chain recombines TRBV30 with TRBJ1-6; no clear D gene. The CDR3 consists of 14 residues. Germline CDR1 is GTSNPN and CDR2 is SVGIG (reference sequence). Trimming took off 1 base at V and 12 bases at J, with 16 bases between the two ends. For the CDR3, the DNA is TGTGCCTGGAGTGGGGCGCAGTCTCCTCAACCCCTCCACTTT. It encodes CAWSGAQSPQPLHF.

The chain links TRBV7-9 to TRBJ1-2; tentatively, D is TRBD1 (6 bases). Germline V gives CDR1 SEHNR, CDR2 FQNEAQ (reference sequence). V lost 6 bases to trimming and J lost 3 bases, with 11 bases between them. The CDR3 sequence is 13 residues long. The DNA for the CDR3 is TGTGCCAGCAGTGATCAGGGGTACTATGGCTACACCTTC. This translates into CASSDQGYYGYTF.

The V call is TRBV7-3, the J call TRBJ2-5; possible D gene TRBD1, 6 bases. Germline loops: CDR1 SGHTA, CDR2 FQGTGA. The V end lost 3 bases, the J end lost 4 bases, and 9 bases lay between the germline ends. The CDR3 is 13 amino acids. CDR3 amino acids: CASSFEGGETQYF. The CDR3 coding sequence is TGTGCCAGCAGCTTTGAAGGGGGAGAGACCCAGTACTTC. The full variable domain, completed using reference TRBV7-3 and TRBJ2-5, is GAGVSQTPSNKVTEKGKYVELRCDPISGHTALYWYRQSLGQGPEFLIYFQGTGAADDSGLPNDRFFAVRPEGSVSTLKIQRTERGDSAVYLCASSFEGGETQYFGPGTRLLVL.

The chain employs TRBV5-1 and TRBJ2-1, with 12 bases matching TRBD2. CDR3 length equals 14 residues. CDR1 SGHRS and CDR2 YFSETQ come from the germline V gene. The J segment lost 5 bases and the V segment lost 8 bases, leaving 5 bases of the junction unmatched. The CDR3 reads CARGTSGRHNEQFF. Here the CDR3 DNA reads TGCGCCAGGGGGACTAGCGGGCGACACAATGAGCAGTTCTTC.

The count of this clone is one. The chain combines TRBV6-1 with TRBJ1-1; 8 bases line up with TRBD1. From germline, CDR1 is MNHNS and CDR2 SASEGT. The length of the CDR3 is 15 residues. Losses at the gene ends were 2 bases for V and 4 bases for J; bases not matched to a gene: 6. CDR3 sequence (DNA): TGTGCCAGCAGTGAAAACAGGGGGATAAGCACTGAAGCTTTCTTT. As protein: CASSENRGISTEAFF.

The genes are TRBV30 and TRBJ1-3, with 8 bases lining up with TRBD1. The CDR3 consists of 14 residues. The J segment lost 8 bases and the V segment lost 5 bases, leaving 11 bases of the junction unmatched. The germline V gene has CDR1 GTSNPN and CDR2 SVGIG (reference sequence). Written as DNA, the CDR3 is TGTGCCTGGCACATGGACAGGGAGAAATACACCATATATTTT. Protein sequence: CAWHMDREKYTIYF.

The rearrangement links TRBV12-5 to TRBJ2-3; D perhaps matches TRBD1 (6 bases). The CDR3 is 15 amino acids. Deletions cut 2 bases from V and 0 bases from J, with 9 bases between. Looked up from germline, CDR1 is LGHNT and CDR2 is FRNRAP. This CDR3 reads CASGLSTGSTDTQYF. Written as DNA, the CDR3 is TGTGCTAGTGGTTTGTCGACAGGAAGCACAGATACGCAGTATTTT.

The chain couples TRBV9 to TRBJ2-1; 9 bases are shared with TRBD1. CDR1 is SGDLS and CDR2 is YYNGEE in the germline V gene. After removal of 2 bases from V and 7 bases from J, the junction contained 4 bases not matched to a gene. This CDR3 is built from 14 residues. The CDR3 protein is CASSVGQGSNEQFF. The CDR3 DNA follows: TGTGCCAGCAGCGTCGGACAGGGGAGTAATGAGCAGTTCTTC.

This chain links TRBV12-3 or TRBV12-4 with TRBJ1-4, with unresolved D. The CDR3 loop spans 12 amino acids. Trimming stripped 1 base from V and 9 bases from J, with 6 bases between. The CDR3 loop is CASSLGGQKLFF. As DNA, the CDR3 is TGTGCCAGCAGTTTAGGCGGGCAAAAACTGTTTTTT.

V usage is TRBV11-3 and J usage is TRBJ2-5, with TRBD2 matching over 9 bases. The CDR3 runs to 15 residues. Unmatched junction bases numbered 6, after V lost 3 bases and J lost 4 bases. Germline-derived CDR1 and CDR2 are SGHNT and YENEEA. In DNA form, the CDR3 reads TGTGCCAGCAGCTTCGGCGGGGGGGTTGGAGAGACCCAGTACTTC. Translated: CASSFGGGVGETQYF.

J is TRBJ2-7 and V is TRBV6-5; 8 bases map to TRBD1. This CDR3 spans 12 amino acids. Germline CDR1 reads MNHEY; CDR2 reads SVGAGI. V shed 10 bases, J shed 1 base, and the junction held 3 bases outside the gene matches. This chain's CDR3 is CATGQGSYEQYF. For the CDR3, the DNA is TGTGCCACCGGACAGGGTTCCTACGAGCAGTACTTC.

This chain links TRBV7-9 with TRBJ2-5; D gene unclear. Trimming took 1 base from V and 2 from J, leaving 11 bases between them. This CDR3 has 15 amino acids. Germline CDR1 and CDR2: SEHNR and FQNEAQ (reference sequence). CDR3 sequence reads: CASSLVPALQETQYF. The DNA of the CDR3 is TGTGCCAGCAGCTTAGTTCCCGCACTTCAAGAGACCCAGTACTTC.

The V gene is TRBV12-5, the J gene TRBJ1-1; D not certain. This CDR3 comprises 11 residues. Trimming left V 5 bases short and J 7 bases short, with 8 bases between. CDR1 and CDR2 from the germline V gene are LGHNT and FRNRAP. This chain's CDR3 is CASGMDLEAFF. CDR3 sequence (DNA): TGTGCTAGTGGTATGGATCTTGAAGCTTTCTTT. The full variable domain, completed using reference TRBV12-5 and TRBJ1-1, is DARVTQTPRHKVTEMGQEVTMRCQPILGHNTVFWYRQTMMQGLELLAYFRNRAPLDDSGMPKDRFSAEMPDATLATLKIQPSEPRDSAVYFCASGMDLEAFFGQGTRLTVV.

CDR3 nucleotides: TGTGCCAGCAGCAGAGGACTATACCAATTCGATGAGCAGTTCTTC. It encodes CASSRGLYQFDEQFF. The chain joins TRBV6-6 to TRBJ2-1, with a possible D match to TRBD2 (6 bases). Per the germline V gene, CDR1 is MNHNY and CDR2 is SVGAGI (reference sequence). The CDR3 covers 15 residues. The V and J ends lost 6 bases and 8 bases respectively, with 20 bases between them.

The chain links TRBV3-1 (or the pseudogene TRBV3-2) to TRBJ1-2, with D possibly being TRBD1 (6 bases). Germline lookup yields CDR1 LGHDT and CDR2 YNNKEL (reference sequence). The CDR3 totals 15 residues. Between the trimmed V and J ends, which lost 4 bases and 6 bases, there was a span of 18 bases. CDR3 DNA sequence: TGTGCCAGCAGCCCACGCAGGGGTTCTGGGGATGGCTACACCTTC. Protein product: CASSPRRGSGDGYTF.

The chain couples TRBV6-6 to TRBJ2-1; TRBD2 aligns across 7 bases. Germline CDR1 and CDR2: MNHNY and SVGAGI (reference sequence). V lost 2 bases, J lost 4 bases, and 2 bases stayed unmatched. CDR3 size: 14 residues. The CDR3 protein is CASSYGGEYNEQFF. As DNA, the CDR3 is TGTGCCAGCAGTTACGGGGGGGAATACAATGAGCAGTTCTTC.

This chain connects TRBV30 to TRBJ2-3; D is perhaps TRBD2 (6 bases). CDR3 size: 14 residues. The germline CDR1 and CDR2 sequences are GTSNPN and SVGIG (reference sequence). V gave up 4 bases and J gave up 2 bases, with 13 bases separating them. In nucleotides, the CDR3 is TGTGCCTGGAAGGTTAGCGGACCCACAGATACGCAGTATTTT. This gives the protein CAWKVSGPTDTQYF.

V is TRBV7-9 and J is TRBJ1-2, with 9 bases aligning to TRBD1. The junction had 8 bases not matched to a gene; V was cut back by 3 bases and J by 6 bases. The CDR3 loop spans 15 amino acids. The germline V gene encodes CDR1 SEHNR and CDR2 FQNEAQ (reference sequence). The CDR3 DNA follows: TGTGCCAGCAGCTTGGGGTTAGACAGGGGGAATGGCTACACCTTC. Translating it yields CASSLGLDRGNGYTF.

CDR3 protein: CASSPLLSYEQYF. The CDR3 DNA reads TGTGCCAGCAGTCCACTTCTCTCCTACGAGCAGTACTTC. This chain links TRBV12-3 or TRBV12-4 with TRBJ2-7; no definite D call. The germline V and J ends were trimmed by 5 bases and 0 bases, with 8 bases remaining between them. This CDR3 has 13 residues.

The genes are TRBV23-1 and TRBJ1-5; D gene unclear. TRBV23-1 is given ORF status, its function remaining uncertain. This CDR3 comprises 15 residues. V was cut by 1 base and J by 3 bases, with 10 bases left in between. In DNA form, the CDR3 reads TGCGCCAGCAGTCAATATGAACAATTCAATCAGCCCCAGCATTTT. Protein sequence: CASSQYEQFNQPQHF.

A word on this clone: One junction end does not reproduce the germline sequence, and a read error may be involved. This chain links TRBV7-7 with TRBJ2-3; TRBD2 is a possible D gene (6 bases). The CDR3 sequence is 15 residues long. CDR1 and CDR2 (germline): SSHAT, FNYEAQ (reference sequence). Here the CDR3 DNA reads TGTGCTAGCAGCCCGGTCCCCCTGGGAGGAGATACGCAGTATTTT. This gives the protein CASSPVPLGGDTQYF.

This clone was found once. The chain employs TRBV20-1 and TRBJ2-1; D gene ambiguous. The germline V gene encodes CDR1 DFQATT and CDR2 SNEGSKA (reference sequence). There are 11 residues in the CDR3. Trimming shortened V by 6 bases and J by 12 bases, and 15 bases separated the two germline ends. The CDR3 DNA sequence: TGCAGTGCGAGCCTCGGTCTCGGGCAGTTCTTC. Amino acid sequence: CSASLGLGQFF.

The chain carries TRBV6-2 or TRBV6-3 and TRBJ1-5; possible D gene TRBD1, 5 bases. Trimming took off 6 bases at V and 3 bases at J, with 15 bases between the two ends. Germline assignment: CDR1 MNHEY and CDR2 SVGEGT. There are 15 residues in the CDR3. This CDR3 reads CASSAQGSNNQPQHF. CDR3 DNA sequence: TGTGCCAGCAGCGCCCAGGGATCTAACAATCAGCCCCAGCATTTT.

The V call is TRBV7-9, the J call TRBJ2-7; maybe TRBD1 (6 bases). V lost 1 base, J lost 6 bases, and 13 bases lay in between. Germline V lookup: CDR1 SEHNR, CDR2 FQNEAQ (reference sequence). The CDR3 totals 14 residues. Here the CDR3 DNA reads TGTGCCAGCAGCTTAGGCCAGGGGAGTGCCGAGCAGTACTTC. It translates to CASSLGQGSAEQYF. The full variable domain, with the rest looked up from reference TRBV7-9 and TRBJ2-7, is DTGVSQNPRHKITKRGQNVTFRCDPISEHNRLYWYRQTLGQGPEFLTYFQNEAQLEKSRLLSDRFSAERPKGSFSTLEIQRTEQGDSAMYLCASSLGQGSAEQYFGPGTRLTVT.

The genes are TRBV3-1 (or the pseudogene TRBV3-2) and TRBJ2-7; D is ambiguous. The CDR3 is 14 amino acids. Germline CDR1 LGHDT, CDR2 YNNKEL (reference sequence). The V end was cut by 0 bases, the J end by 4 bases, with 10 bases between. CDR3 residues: CASSQDVSWYEQYF. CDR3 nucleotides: TGTGCCAGCAGCCAAGATGTCAGTTGGTACGAGCAGTACTTC.

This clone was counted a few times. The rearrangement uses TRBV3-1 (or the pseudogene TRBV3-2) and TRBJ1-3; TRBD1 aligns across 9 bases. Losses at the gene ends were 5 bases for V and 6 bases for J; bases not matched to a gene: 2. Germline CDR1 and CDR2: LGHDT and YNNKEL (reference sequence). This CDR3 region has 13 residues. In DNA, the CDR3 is TGTGCCAGCAGCGTACAGGGGGCAAACACCATATATTTT. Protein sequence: CASSVQGANTIYF.

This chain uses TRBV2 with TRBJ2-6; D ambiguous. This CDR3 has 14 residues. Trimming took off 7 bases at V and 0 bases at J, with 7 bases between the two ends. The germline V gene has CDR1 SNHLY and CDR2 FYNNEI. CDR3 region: CASNGDSGANVLTF. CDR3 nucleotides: TGTGCCAGCAACGGAGACTCTGGGGCCAACGTCCTGACTTTC.

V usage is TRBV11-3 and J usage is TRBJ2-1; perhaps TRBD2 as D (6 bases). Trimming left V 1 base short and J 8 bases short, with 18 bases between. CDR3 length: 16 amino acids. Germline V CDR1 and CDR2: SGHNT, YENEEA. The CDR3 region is CASSLGGGAFRDEQFF. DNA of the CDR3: TGTGCCAGCAGCTTAGGGGGCGGGGCATTTCGGGATGAGCAGTTCTTC.